The 3 T cell receptor beta chains presented below share a single source sample, sequenced in a study of regulatory T cells in long-lasting Graves disease. Arm-PCR of CDR3 regions and iRepertoire HTBI primers were used to build TCR beta libraries. A single record per CDR3 protein comes from TCRdb applying MiXCR to the multiplex PCR reads. The data contain around 250,000 distinct CDR3 sequences, 20% of them singletons. Time point: newly diagnosed GD, antithyroid drugs for less than 3 months. Extracted RNA from PBMCs served as the source of the TCR library. The sample consisted of peripheral blood mononuclear cells (PBMCs), taken at new diagnosis, from a patient treated with antithyroid drugs. These receptors were taken from a female donor with Graves disease.

At least ten counts were recorded for this clonotype. This chain joins TRBV27 and TRBJ1-1, with D uncertain. V was pared by 6 bases and J by 1 base, with 12 bases between. The CDR3 sequence is 14 residues long. In germline, CDR1 is MNHEY, CDR2 SMNVEV (reference sequence). The CDR3 sequence: CASRSEVKNTEAFF. The CDR3 DNA follows: TGTGCCAGCAGATCGGAAGTTAAGAACACTGAAGCTTTCTTT.

This clonotype was counted at least ten times. In DNA form, the CDR3 reads TGTGCCAGCAGTTACGACGGATTAACTAACGAGCAGTACTTC. This sequence encodes CASSYDGLTNEQYF. The chain combines TRBV6-2 or TRBV6-3 with TRBJ2-7; no definite D call. Germline CDR1 and CDR2: MNHEY and SVGEGT. This CDR3 spans 14 amino acids. V dropped 2 bases and J dropped 5 bases, with 13 bases sitting between them.

This clonotype appeared many times. V usage is TRBV11-1 and J usage is TRBJ2-3, with D perhaps matching TRBD1 or TRBD2 (6 bases each). Germline CDR1 reads SGHAT; CDR2 reads FQDESV (reference sequence). CDR3 length equals 16 residues. The germline V and J ends were trimmed by 3 bases and 1 base, with 14 bases remaining between them. The CDR3 protein is CASSFLRGAGTDTQYF. The CDR3 DNA follows: TGTGCCAGCAGCTTCTTGAGGGGGGCGGGCACAGATACGCAGTATTTT.